This T cell receptor beta chain was identified in a study of neurological immune-mediated disorders. Findings of the study overall: A possible signature appeared as one related-CDR3 cluster, in which phylogenetic grouping placed the repertoires of 18 of 34 multiple sclerosis patients. The multiple sclerosis repertoire cluster had no association with any clinical or MRI feature.

This clonotype has at least ten counts. Its antigen is not known. V was cut by 3 bases and J by 8 bases, with 13 bases left in between. The length of the CDR3 is 13 residues. One entry per CDR3 protein results from TCRdb running MiXCR on the 5' RACE reads. The sample yields 71,000 or so distinct CDR3 sequences, approximately 5% seen once. Sequencing input: PBMCs. The chain carries TRBV12-3 or TRBV12-4 and TRBJ1-2; D gene uncertain. The TCR originated in a woman between 25 and 40 years old with multiple sclerosis. The CDR3: CASSFASGRGYTF. The CDR3 region has the DNA TGTGCCAGCAGTTTCGCCTCGGGTCGGGGCTACACCTTC.